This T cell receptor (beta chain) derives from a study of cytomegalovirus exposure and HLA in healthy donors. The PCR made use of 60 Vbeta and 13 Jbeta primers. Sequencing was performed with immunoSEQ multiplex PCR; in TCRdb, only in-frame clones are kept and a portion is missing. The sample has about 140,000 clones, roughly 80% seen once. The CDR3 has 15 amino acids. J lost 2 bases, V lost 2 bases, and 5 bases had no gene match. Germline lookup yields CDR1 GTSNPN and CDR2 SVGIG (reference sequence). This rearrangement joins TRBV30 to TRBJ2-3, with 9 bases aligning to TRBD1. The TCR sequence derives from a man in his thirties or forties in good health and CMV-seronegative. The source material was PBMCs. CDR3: CAWSPGTGHTDTQYF. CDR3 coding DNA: TGTGCCTGGAGTCCCGGGACAGGGCACACAGATACGCAGTATTTT. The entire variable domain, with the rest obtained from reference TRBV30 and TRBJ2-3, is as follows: SQTIHQWPATLVQPVGSPLSLECTVEGTSNPNLYWYRQAAGRGLQLLFYSVGIGQISSEVPQNLSASRPQDRQFILSSKKLLLSDSGFYLCAWSPGTGHTDTQYFGPGTRLTVL.